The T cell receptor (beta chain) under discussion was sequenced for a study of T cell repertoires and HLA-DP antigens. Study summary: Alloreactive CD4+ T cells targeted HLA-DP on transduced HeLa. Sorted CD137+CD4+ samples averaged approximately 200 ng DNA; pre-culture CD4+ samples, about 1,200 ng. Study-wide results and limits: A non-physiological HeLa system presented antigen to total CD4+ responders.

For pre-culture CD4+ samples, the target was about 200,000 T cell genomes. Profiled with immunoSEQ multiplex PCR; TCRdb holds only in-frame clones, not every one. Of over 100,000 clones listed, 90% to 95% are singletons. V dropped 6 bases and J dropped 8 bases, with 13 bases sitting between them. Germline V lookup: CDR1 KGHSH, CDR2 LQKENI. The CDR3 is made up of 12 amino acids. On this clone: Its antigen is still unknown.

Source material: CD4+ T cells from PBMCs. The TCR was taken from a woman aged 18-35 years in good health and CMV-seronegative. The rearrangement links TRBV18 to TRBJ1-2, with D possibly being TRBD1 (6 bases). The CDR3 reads CASSHSQGGYTF. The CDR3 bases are TGTGCCAGCTCCCATAGCCAGGGGGGCTACACCTTC.